This T cell receptor (beta chain) was obtained from a study of blood T cell repertoires in COVID-19. Study details: Material from acute and convalescent COVID-19 was sourced from the United States, Italy and Spain.

Produced via immunoSEQ multiplex PCR; TCRdb's table is partial and in-frame only. There are over 30,000 clones in the sample; less than 95% occur only once, and around 20% lies in the top ten. The sequenced sample consisted of peripheral blood. This TCR was recovered from a man at least 80 years old with acute or convalescent COVID-19.

The CDR3 region has the DNA TGTGCCAGCAGTGGAGGCACAGATACGCAGTATTTT. Its protein product is CASSGGTDTQYF. V gene TRBV2 combines with J gene TRBJ2-3; D is ambiguous. The CDR3 length is 12 residues. The V gene lost 4 bases and the J gene lost 1 base, with 3 bases spanning the gap. Germline V lookup: CDR1 SNHLY, CDR2 FYNNEI.